These 10 T cell receptor beta chains share one sample of origin, sequenced in a study of shared clonotypes between healthy human individuals. Libraries were prepared by immunoSEQ multiplex PCR; TCRdb keeps only in-frame clonotypes and omits some of them. The table shows 1,100,000 or so clones, with about four fifths occurring only once. Sequencing used memory CD4+ T cells from PBMCs. Regarding subset: CD45RA-negative fraction. Receptors were obtained from a man aged 18 to 35 in good health. Some clones in this sample may be carry-over from other donors' samples.

The chain joins TRBV28 to TRBJ2-3; 11 positions match TRBD2. The CDR3 runs 16 residues. The junction had 5 bases not matched to a gene; V was cut back by 5 bases and J by 1 base. From germline, CDR1 is MDHEN and CDR2 SYDVKM. The CDR3, as DNA: TGTGCCAGCAGTAACCCGGGACTAGCGGGCACAGATACGCAGTATTTT. It translates to CASSNPGLAGTDTQYF.

This clone was detected only once. The rearrangement joins TRBV7-2 to TRBJ1-3; D possibly corresponds to TRBD1 (5 bases). CDR3 length equals 16 residues. Trimming cost V 3 bases and J 0 bases, with 12 bases left between them. Looked up from germline, CDR1 is SGHTA and CDR2 is FQGNSA. The CDR3 region has the DNA TGTGCCAGCAGCTTGGGACCCACCCCCTCTGGAAACACCATATATTTT. It encodes CASSLGPTPSGNTIYF. Full variable domain (remainder filled in from reference TRBV7-2 and TRBJ1-3): GAGVSQSPSNKVTEKGKDVELRCDPISGHTALYWYRQSLGQGLEFLIYFQGNSAPDKSGLPSDRFSAERTGGSVSTLTIQRTQQEDSAVYLCASSLGPTPSGNTIYFGEGSWLTVV.

This clone was counted only a few times. The J gene is TRBJ2-1, the V gene TRBV28, with 10 bases identical to TRBD2. This CDR3 has 14 residues. The V gene's germline CDR1 is MDHEN and CDR2 SYDVKM. The V and J ends lost 7 bases and 7 bases, in that order; junction bases with no gene match: 7. CDR3 loop: CASNSGRPGNEQFF. Written as DNA, the CDR3 is TGTGCCAGCAATAGCGGGAGGCCAGGAAATGAGCAGTTCTTC. The full variable domain, with the rest looked up from reference TRBV28 and TRBJ2-1, is DVKVTQSSRYLVKRTGEKVFLECVQDMDHENMFWYRQDPGLGLRLIYFSYDVKMKEKGDIPEGYSVSREKKERFSLILESASTNQTSMYLCASNSGRPGNEQFFGPGTRLTVL.

This clone has a single count. The chain links TRBV28 to TRBJ2-5; weak D call: TRBD1 (7 bases). In germline, CDR1 is MDHEN, CDR2 SYDVKM. Trimming cost V 8 bases and J 5 bases, with 18 bases left between them. The CDR3 runs to 14 residues. The CDR3 DNA is TGTGCCAGCCAGGGCAGGGGGGCATGGGAGACCCAGTACTTC. Encoded protein: CASQGRGAWETQYF.

CDR3 residues: CASSGAGTGAYQPQHF. As DNA, the CDR3 is TGTGCCAGCAGTGGCGCCGGGACAGGGGCTTATCAGCCCCAGCATTTT. V gene TRBV6-1 combines with J gene TRBJ1-5; TRBD1 agrees at 10 bases. Germline V gene sequence: CDR1 MNHNS, CDR2 SASEGT. The CDR3 totals 16 residues. V was clipped by 4 bases and J by 5 bases; unmatched bases: 8.

V is TRBV7-3 and J is TRBJ2-2; D unclear. The CDR3 extends over 13 amino acids. With 5 bases removed from V and 5 bases from J, the gap between germline ends came to 9 bases. Germline V CDR1 and CDR2: SGHTA, FQGTGA. In nucleotides, the CDR3 is TGTGCCAGCAGCCATGATAGGACCGGGGAGCTGTTTTTT. Its translation is CASSHDRTGELFF.

The chain recombines TRBV7-6 with TRBJ2-7; 9 bases are shared with TRBD2. CDR3 size: 14 residues. In germline, CDR1 is SGHVS, CDR2 FNYEAQ. Trimming took 1 base from V and 6 from J; bases not matched to a gene: 4. The CDR3 protein is CASSLGGRAAEQYF. CDR3 bases: TGTGCCAGCAGCTTAGGCGGGAGGGCCGCCGAGCAGTACTTC.

The V gene is TRBV5-4, the J gene TRBJ2-1; 7 bases fit TRBD1. The CDR3 totals 16 residues. CDR1 and CDR2 from the germline V gene are SGHNT and YYREEE (reference sequence). V shed 3 bases and J 1 base; nucleotides not matched to a gene: 7. CDR3 residues: CASSSGQARSYNEQFF. CDR3 in DNA: TGTGCCAGCAGCTCCGGACAGGCGAGGTCCTACAATGAGCAGTTCTTC.

The V call is TRBV4-3, the J call TRBJ1-5; no definite D call. Germline loops: CDR1 LGHNA, CDR2 YSLEER. Trimming shortened V by 5 bases and J by 2 bases, and 10 bases separated the two germline ends. The CDR3 extends over 14 amino acids. In nucleotides, the CDR3 is TGCGCCAGCAGCTACCAGGTTGGCAATCAGCCCCAGCATTTT. Its protein product is CASSYQVGNQPQHF.

V usage is TRBV6-6 and J usage is TRBJ1-3, with unresolved D. The V gene's germline CDR1 is MNHNY and CDR2 SVGAGI (reference sequence). V lost 6 bases and J 3 bases, leaving 9 bases between the germline ends. This CDR3 contains 13 residues. CDR3 nucleotides: TGTGCCAGCAGGAGGACGCATGGAAACACCATATATTTT. Its translation is CASRRTHGNTIYF.